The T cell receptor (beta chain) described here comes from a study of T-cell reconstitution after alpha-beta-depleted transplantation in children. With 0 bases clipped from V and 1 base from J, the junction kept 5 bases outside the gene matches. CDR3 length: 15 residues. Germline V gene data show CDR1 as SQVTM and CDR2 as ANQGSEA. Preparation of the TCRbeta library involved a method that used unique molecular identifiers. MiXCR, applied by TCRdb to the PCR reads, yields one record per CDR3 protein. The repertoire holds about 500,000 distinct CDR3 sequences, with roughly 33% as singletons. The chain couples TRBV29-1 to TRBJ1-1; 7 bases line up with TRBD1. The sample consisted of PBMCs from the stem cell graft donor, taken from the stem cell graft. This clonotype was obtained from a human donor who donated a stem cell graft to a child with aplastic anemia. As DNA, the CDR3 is TGCAGCGTTGAAGACACAGGGGATGCGAACACTGAAGCTTTCTTT. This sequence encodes CSVEDTGDANTEAFF.